This T cell receptor beta chain was captured by sequencing in a study of blood T cell repertoires in COVID-19. Clones were sequenced by immunoSEQ multiplex PCR, and TCRdb holds only the in-frame ones, with some missing. The sample consists of over 200,000 clones, 87% of them appearing once. The V gene's germline CDR1 is MDHEN and CDR2 SYDVKM. The CDR3 contains 17 residues. With 2 bases clipped from V and 2 bases from J, the junction kept 9 bases outside the gene matches. This TCR was recovered from a man in his forties or fifties with active or convalescent COVID-19. The sequencing input was peripheral blood. The genes are TRBV28 and TRBJ2-7; 10 bases align to TRBD2. As DNA, the CDR3 is TGTGCCAGCAGTTTAGGCGTACTAGCGGGACAACCCTACGAGCAGTACTTC. Amino acid sequence: CASSLGVLAGQPYEQYF. Filled out from reference TRBV28 and TRBJ2-7, the complete variable domain reads DVKVTQSSRYLVKRTGEKVFLECVQDMDHENMFWYRQDPGLGLRLIYFSYDVKMKEKGDIPEGYSVSREKKERFSLILESASTNQTSMYLCASSLGVLAGQPYEQYFGPGTRLTVT.